This T cell receptor (beta chain) was obtained from a study of blood T cell repertoires in COVID-19. Overall study: Samples came from the United States, Italy and Spain, spanning acute and convalescent COVID-19.

V was trimmed by 5 bases and J by 4 bases, leaving 15 bases between them. CDR3 size: 14 residues. Germline CDR1 MNHEY, CDR2 SMNVEV (reference sequence). In the original analysis: Amplifying reference gene primers gave estimates of nucleated cell counts. Profiling relied on immunoSEQ multiplex PCR, and the TCRdb table lists in-frame clones only, not all of them. For V, J and clone size, that table is used; D and trimming come from the DNA. This table holds around 80,000 clones, 70% to 75% found once. This chain joins TRBV27 and TRBJ2-7, with D hard to call. The sequencing sample was made of peripheral blood. This receptor was obtained from a man over 45 with active or convalescent COVID-19. CDR3 DNA: TGTGCCAGCAGTCCCCGGAGAGTTGGGTACGAGCAGTACTTC. Amino acid sequence: CASSPRRVGYEQYF.